The 15 T cell receptor beta chains listed next were all sequenced from one sample in a study of graft-versus-host responses after intestinal transplantation (dated by TCRdb to the early 2020s). The method was the immunoSEQ multiplex PCR assay. The clones in this table, taken by TCRdb from immuneACCESS, are in-frame only. Not every clone is retained; where verified, under half of the shortfall comes from an unresolved V gene, and the cause of the rest is unknown. This sample comprises some 13,000 clones, 35% to 45% of them detected only once. The biggest ten clones account for more than 14% of the sample. The label giving this sample's time point can be read as: cells obtained before transplantation from donor or recipient. Mixed lymphocyte reactions plated 200,000 CFSE-labeled pre-transplant responders with 200,000 irradiated violet-dye-labeled stimulators and were cultured for six to seven days.

Specimen: alloreactive CD8+ T cells from a mixed lymphocyte reaction culture, collected before intestinal transplant. The cell subset or site tag for this specimen amounts to: CFSE-low proliferating T cells sorted from approximately 6-day pre-transplant mixed lymphocyte reaction (GvH or HvG direction). The receptors derive from a human patient who received an intestinal transplant.

This rearrangement joins TRBV14 to TRBJ2-7; D not certain. From germline, CDR1 is SGHDN and CDR2 FVKESK. The V and J ends lost 2 bases and 3 bases respectively, with 5 bases between them. The length of the CDR3 is 12 residues. The CDR3 sequence is CASSQIDYEQYF. The CDR3 DNA is TGTGCCAGCAGCCAAATAGACTACGAGCAGTACTTC.

This clone has more than one count but fewer than ten. Distinct nucleotide sequences in the sample also encode this CDR3. The CDR3 coding sequence is TGTGCCAGCTCAGCCAGGGGGCCTTACGAGCAGTACTTC. Its protein is CASSARGPYEQYF. The rearrangement links TRBV6-1 to TRBJ2-7; 8 bases map to TRBD1. The CDR3 has 13 amino acids. The V gene's germline CDR1 is MNHNS and CDR2 SASEGT. Trimming removed 8 bases from V and 4 bases from J; junction bases left unmatched: 7.

This chain uses TRBV7-6 with TRBJ2-7, with TRBD1 as a possible D gene (6 bases). The CDR3 contains 12 residues. In germline, CDR1 is SGHVS, CDR2 FNYEAQ. CDR3 loop: CASSLRGYEQYF. CDR3 DNA sequence: TGTGCTTCATCCCTGAGGGGGTACGAGCAGTACTTC.

The V and J genes are TRBV7-8 and TRBJ2-7; no clear D gene. The V end lost 0 bases, the J end lost 2 bases, and 5 bases lay between the germline ends. This CDR3 comprises 13 residues. CDR1 is SGHVS, CDR2 FQNEAQ, per germline. The CDR3 loop reads CASSLAETYEQYF. The CDR3 DNA reads as TGTGCCAGCAGCTTAGCGGAGACCTACGAGCAGTACTTC.

V is TRBV19 and J is TRBJ2-5; D gene unclear. With 2 bases removed from V and 2 bases from J, the gap between germline ends came to 9 bases. Germline V lookup: CDR1 LNHDA, CDR2 SQIVND (reference sequence). This CDR3 is 14 amino acids long. The DNA for the CDR3 is TGTGCCAGTAGTATACACCACTATCAAGAGACCCAGTACTTC. Its protein product is CASSIHHYQETQYF.

This rearrangement joins TRBV4-1 to TRBJ1-1; D is ambiguous. The CDR3 runs to 15 residues. Germline loops: CDR1 MGHRA, CDR2 YSYEKL. V lost 2 bases to trimming and J lost 4 bases, with 14 bases between them. CDR3 protein: CASSQSEGSGTEAFF. DNA for the CDR3: TGCGCCAGCAGCCAATCTGAGGGTTCGGGCACTGAAGCTTTCTTT.

Here the CDR3 reads CASSQELGSTDTQYF. The CDR3, as DNA: TGCGCCAGCAGCCAAGAACTAGGATCCACAGATACGCAGTATTTT. The rearrangement joins TRBV4-1 to TRBJ2-3, with D possibly TRBD2 on 5 matching bases. Germline-derived CDR1 and CDR2 are MGHRA and YSYEKL. The V end was cut by 0 bases, the J end by 2 bases, with 9 bases between. CDR3 length equals 15 residues.

This clone showed up just a few times. The genes are TRBV27 and TRBJ2-5; 10 bases line up with TRBD2. V lost 6 bases, J lost 5 bases, and 3 bases stayed unmatched. CDR1 and CDR2 from the germline V gene are MNHEY and SMNVEV (reference sequence). There are 13 residues in the CDR3. The DNA of the CDR3 is TGTGCCAGCAGGGTAGCGGGGGGCGAGACCCAGTACTTC. This gives the protein CASRVAGGETQYF.

The chain is built from TRBV9 and TRBJ2-1; tentative D call: TRBD1 (6 bases). CDR3 length equals 15 residues. Per germline, CDR1 SGDLS and CDR2 YYNGEE. Trimming left V 0 bases short and J 1 base short, with 8 bases between. This chain's CDR3 is CASSVGGLSYNEQFF. The CDR3 region has the DNA TGTGCCAGCAGCGTAGGGGGGCTTTCCTACAATGAGCAGTTCTTC.

This clone has more than one count but fewer than ten. This same CDR3 is encoded by further DNA sequences in the sample. V usage is TRBV6-1 and J usage is TRBJ2-7, with a weak D call TRBD1 (5 bases). Deletions cut 5 bases from V and 2 bases from J, with 10 bases between. This CDR3 has 13 amino acids. Germline V gene lookup returns CDR1 MNHNS and CDR2 SASEGT. This CDR3 is CASSPRAPYEQYF. Here the CDR3 DNA reads TGTGCCAGCAGTCCCAGGGCCCCCTACGAGCAGTACTTC.

This sequence joins TRBV5-6 and TRBJ2-7; 8 bases agree with TRBD1. V shed 4 bases and J 4 bases; nucleotides not matched to a gene: 7. CDR1 and CDR2 (germline): SGHDT, YYEEEE. This CDR3 is built from 14 residues. Here the CDR3 reads CASSLGTGFYEQYF. The CDR3 DNA reads as TGTGCCAGCAGCCTTGGGACAGGTTTTTACGAGCAGTACTTC.

This clone occurred a few times. This rearrangement joins TRBV11-2 to TRBJ2-1, with D possibly being TRBD2 (6 bases). CDR1 is SGHAT, CDR2 FQNNGV, per germline. There are 13 residues in the CDR3. V gave up 4 bases and J gave up 7 bases, with 11 bases separating them. The CDR3 protein is CASSWDSRNEQFF. DNA of the CDR3: TGTGCCAGCAGCTGGGACTCTAGAAATGAGCAGTTCTTC.

The chain couples TRBV9 to TRBJ1-2; 7 bases line up with TRBD1. The CDR3 has 16 residues. V shed 2 bases, J shed 6 bases, and the junction held 13 bases outside the gene matches. From germline, CDR1 is SGDLS and CDR2 YYNGEE. CDR3 nucleotide sequence: TGTGCCAGCAGCGTGAGACGACAGGGCCCAGAGGATGGCTACACCTTC. Protein product: CASSVRRQGPEDGYTF.

A few counts support this clone. The chain carries TRBV2 and TRBJ2-3, with D perhaps TRBD1 (5 bases). V dropped 7 bases and J dropped 1 base, with 15 bases sitting between them. Germline CDR1 and CDR2: SNHLY and FYNNEI. CDR3 length equals 15 residues. This CDR3 reads CASTSLGQGTDTQYF. The CDR3 nucleotides are TGTGCCAGCACCTCGTTAGGACAAGGCACAGATACGCAGTATTTT.

The rearrangement links TRBV4-1 to TRBJ2-7, with no clear D. CDR3 length equals 14 residues. Trimming shortened V by 0 bases and J by 2 bases, and 8 bases separated the two germline ends. Germline CDR1 and CDR2: MGHRA and YSYEKL. Here the CDR3 reads CASSQDVQTYEQYF. The CDR3 DNA is TGCGCCAGCAGCCAAGATGTACAGACCTACGAGCAGTACTTC.